A single T cell receptor (beta chain) is shown here with its context. TCRdb ran MiXCR on the 5' RACE reads and lists one entry per CDR3 protein. The sample consists of 40,000 to 50,000 distinct CDR3 sequences, 19% of them appearing once. The source of the sample is a study of chronic HIV infection and antiretroviral therapy. CDR3 length: 13 residues. The V gene's germline CDR1 is SGHVS and CDR2 FQNEAQ. Trimming shortened V by 4 bases and J by 10 bases, and 13 bases separated the two germline ends. The chain links TRBV7-8 to TRBJ2-2; TRBD2 is a possible D gene (5 bases). The TCR sequence derives from an adult who had HIV and had not received antiretroviral therapy, or was an uninfected healthy control (not recorded which). The specimen sequenced was peripheral blood. The CDR3 protein is CASSSRGDVELFF. The CDR3 DNA sequence: TGTGCCAGCAGCTCCCGGGGAGACGTGGAGCTGTTTTTT.